The clone carrying this T cell receptor beta chain has ten or more counts. Antigen unknown. TCRdb re-derived calls from the RT-PCR reads in MiXCR, one entry per CDR3 protein. The table shows approximately 500,000 distinct CDR3 sequences, with over 10% occurring only once. This specimen comes from a study of response to subunit inactivated influenza vaccine. Overall study results and limits: The authors offered the suggestion that each seasonal influenza vaccination recruits few new T cells.

Trimming shortened V by 4 bases and J by 6 bases, and 9 bases separated the two germline ends. The length of the CDR3 is 13 residues. Per germline, CDR1 SGHTA and CDR2 FQGNSA. The clonotype originates from a man aged 45-65 years who received an inactivated influenza vaccine. The sample consisted of PBMCs from blood, taken about 40 days after vaccination. The chain uses TRBV7-2 and TRBJ2-2; D remains unclear. CDR3 protein: CASSWREAGELFF. CDR3 nucleotides: TGTGCCAGCAGCTGGCGCGAGGCCGGGGAGCTGTTTTTT.